This T cell receptor beta chain stems from a study of T-cell memory formation after mild COVID-19. Study-level background: Each donor largely had its own TCR clusters. The study's findings and limits: Pre-infection memory already had some responding clones, implying cross-reactive memory joined. Still unconfirmed is whether the second-wave clones peaking on day 37 recognized SARS-CoV-2.

TCRdb processed the 5' RACE reads anew with MiXCR; each CDR3 protein has one entry. Among about 110,000 distinct CDR3 sequences listed, roughly 20% were seen once. On this clonotype itself: As yet, its antigen is unknown.

V dropped 4 bases and J dropped 5; count of bases not matched to a gene: 3. The CDR3 runs 13 residues. Germline V lookup: CDR1 SQVTM, CDR2 ANQGSEA. V gene TRBV29-1 combines with J gene TRBJ2-7; TRBD2 matches at 12 bases. The receptor's source is a man aged 18-30 years who had mild COVID-19 (a few samples of this study predate the infection). Cell type and time point are not known. Sequenced: PBMCs or a T cell subset sorted from them (not recorded which). This CDR3 is CSVGLAGDHEQYF. The CDR3 DNA follows: TGCAGCGTTGGACTAGCGGGGGACCACGAGCAGTACTTC.